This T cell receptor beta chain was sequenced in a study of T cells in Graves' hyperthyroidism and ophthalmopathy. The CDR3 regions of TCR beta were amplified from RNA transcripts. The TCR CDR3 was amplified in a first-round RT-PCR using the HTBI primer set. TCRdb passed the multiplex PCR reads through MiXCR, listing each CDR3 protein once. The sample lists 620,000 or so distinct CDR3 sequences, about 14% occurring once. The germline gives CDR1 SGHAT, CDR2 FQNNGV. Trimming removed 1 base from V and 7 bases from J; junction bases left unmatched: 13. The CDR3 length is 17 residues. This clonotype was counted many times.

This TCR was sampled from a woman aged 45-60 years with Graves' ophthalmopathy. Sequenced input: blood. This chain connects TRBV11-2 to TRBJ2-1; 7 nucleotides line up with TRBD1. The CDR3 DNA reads TGTGCCAGCAGCTTAGCTTCAGGCGACAGGGTCCGAAATGAGCAGTTCTTC. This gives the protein CASSLASGDRVRNEQFF.